A selection of T cell receptor beta chains follows, all from one sample in a study of blood T cells in healthy people across ages. TCRdb re-derived calls from the 5' RACE reads in MiXCR, one entry per CDR3 protein. The repertoire holds 1.5 million to 2 million distinct CDR3 sequences, with under 30% as singletons. The sample was blood. These receptors originate from a woman in her twenties or thirties in good health. Each CDR3 is given with its conserved first and last residue. Clone size is shown for a subset of rows, as once, few, many or a class of expanded clone.

j_gene	v_gene	abundance	CDR3aa
TRBJ2-3	TRBV10-2	-	CASTRDRGGTDTQYF
TRBJ2-1	TRBV6-1	-	CASSAGLRSEQFF
TRBJ2-1	TRBV20-1	-	CSAREAETPNEQFF
TRBJ2-1	TRBV5-1	many	CASRVTWGAADEQFF
TRBJ2-7	TRBV7-3	many	CASSLTGGPSYEQYF
TRBJ2-7	TRBV10-3	few	CAISDRVGEQYF
TRBJ2-1	TRBV5-1	-	CASSLWGVTYNEQFF
TRBJ2-2	TRBV25-1	-	CASSEIPGELFF
TRBJ2-1	TRBV9	-	CASSVGGLAGNNEQFF
TRBJ2-1	TRBV29-1	-	CSSRGLEPYNEQFF
TRBJ1-2	TRBV4-1	many	CASSQVAAESYGYTF
TRBJ2-5	TRBV5-1	few	CASSPRVPSGRLETQYF
TRBJ2-7	TRBV9	many	CASSVDPGTGASYEQYF
TRBJ2-3	TRBV20-1	-	CSTIPGTDTQYF
TRBJ2-1	TRBV12-3/TRBV12-4	-	CASSIAGETYNEQFF
TRBJ2-7	TRBV20-1	many	CSAFPPGQITYEQYF
TRBJ2-2	TRBV20-1	-	CSARGIDRALSGELFF
TRBJ1-2	TRBV5-5	-	CASSASTLGYTF
TRBJ1-2	TRBV2	few	CASSDRGGRGYTF
TRBJ2-3	TRBV7-2	-	CASSLRASGNHGRDTQYF
TRBJ2-5	TRBV7-3	few	CASSLSQKGTQYF
TRBJ2-3	TRBV7-2	-	CASSFPWGQGTDTQYF
TRBJ1-6	TRBV27	-	CASSFGDREDSPLHF
TRBJ2-1	TRBV15	many	CATSRATSGSYNEQFF
TRBJ1-5	TRBV6-4	few	CASRKGGGYSNQPQHF
TRBJ1-2	TRBV6-1	-	CASSEASYGYTF
TRBJ2-3	TRBV29-1	few	CSVEGVASESTDTQYF
TRBJ2-7	TRBV6-2/TRBV6-3	few	CASSRALRRVPHEQYF
TRBJ2-5	TRBV2	few	CASSPSRLSETQYF
TRBJ2-1	TRBV5-1	-	CASTTSGFPGYEQFF
TRBJ2-1	TRBV10-3	-	CAVTGYNEQFF
TRBJ2-4	TRBV5-6	many	CASGPRGGGIQYF
TRBJ2-7	TRBV6-5	-	CASSYLGGEAYEQYF
TRBJ1-1	TRBV2	few	CASSQQGQNTEAFF
TRBJ1-2	TRBV29-1	many	CSVLRDRSGGYTF
TRBJ2-1	TRBV6-5	few	CASTNPPSYEQFF
TRBJ2-3	TRBV5-1	-	CASKYHGTTYTDTQYF
TRBJ2-1	TRBV5-6	few	CASSLGPGLRIEAFF